What follows are 8 T cell receptor beta chains derived from one specimen sequenced in a study of shared clonotypes between healthy human individuals. Only in-frame clones appear in the TCRdb table, and some are missing; sequencing was by immunoSEQ multiplex PCR. The sample includes 2.5 million or so clones, more than 80% of them seen just once. The sample was naive CD4+ T cells sorted from blood. Subset noted: CD45RA+ positively selected. The receptors were gathered from a man aged 18 to 30 in good health.

This clone has just one count. The chain joins TRBV27 to TRBJ2-4, with D hard to call. The length of the CDR3 is 11 residues. Trimming cost V 3 bases and J 8 bases, with 5 bases left between them. Germline CDR1 reads MNHEY; CDR2 reads SMNVEV (reference sequence). CDR3 amino acids: CASSFRDIQYF. As DNA, the CDR3 is TGTGCCAGCAGTTTCAGAGACATTCAGTACTTC.

The V call is TRBV5-1, the J call TRBJ2-7; D possibly matches TRBD1 or TRBD2 (5 bases each). Between the trimmed V and J ends, which lost 4 bases and 0 bases, there was a span of 14 bases. The CDR3 length is 15 residues. Germline-derived CDR1 and CDR2 are SGHRS and YFSETQ. The CDR3 coding sequence is TGCGCCAGCAGCGACCGAGGGGCCGGCTCCTACGAGCAGTACTTC. Its protein product is CASSDRGAGSYEQYF.

The chain combines TRBV4-1 with TRBJ1-6, with no clear D. The V end was cut by 5 bases, the J end by 7 bases, with 12 bases between. Germline V CDR1 and CDR2: MGHRA, YSYEKL. The length of the CDR3 is 14 residues. CDR3 bases: TGCGCCAGCAGCTATGACCGGGAGAATTCACCCCTCCACTTT. Its protein product is CASSYDRENSPLHF.

V and J are TRBV10-1 and TRBJ2-3; 10 bases map to TRBD2. Per the germline V gene, CDR1 is WNHNN and CDR2 is SYGVQD (reference sequence). J gave up 1 base and V 6 bases, and 4 bases lay outside the gene matches. CDR3 length: 15 amino acids. The CDR3 bases are TGCGCCAGCAGAAGAACTAGCGGGGGCACAGATACGCAGTATTTT. Translating gives CASRRTSGGTDTQYF.

V gene TRBV5-8 combines with J gene TRBJ1-2; D is unclear. Germline CDR1 and CDR2: SGHTS and YDEGEE. Trimming left V 1 base short and J 8 bases short, with 15 bases between. The CDR3 covers 14 residues. The CDR3 nucleotides are TGTGCCAGCAGCTTGAAGGACGTTTGGTGGGGCTACACCTTC. This codes for CASSLKDVWWGYTF. Supplemented by reference TRBV5-8 and TRBJ1-2, the full variable domain reads EAGVTQSPTHLIKTRGQQATLRCSPISGHTSVYWYQQALGLGLQFLLWYDEGEERNRGNFPPRFSGRQFPNYSSELNVNALELEDSALYLCASSLKDVWWGYTFGSGTRLTVV.

The genes are TRBV11-2 and TRBJ2-5, with D perhaps matching TRBD2 (6 bases). CDR3 length: 17 residues. Trimming removed 2 bases at V and 0 bases at J, with 16 bases between. The germline V gene has CDR1 SGHAT and CDR2 FQNNGV. CDR3 DNA: TGTGCCAGCAGCTTAAATGGCCGGGGAGGAGACCAAGAGACCCAGTACTTC. Protein sequence: CASSLNGRGGDQETQYF.

The CDR3 region has the DNA TGCGCCAGCAGCCAAGATAGGTCCGGGGCCAACGTCCTGACTTTC. Its translation is CASSQDRSGANVLTF. V usage is TRBV4-3 and J usage is TRBJ2-6; D is undetermined. Deletions cut 0 bases from V and 4 bases from J, with 7 bases between. CDR1 and CDR2 from the germline V gene are LGHNA and YSLEER. The CDR3 length is 15 residues.

This chain links TRBV2 with TRBJ2-5; possible D gene TRBD1, 5 bases. The CDR3 contains 13 residues. CDR1 and CDR2 (germline): SNHLY, FYNNEI. V lost 4 bases to trimming and J lost 5 bases, with 11 bases between them. In DNA form, the CDR3 reads TGTGCCAGCAGTGCAGGGTCCCGTGAGACCCAGTACTTC. Translation: CASSAGSRETQYF.